The source of this T cell receptor beta chain is a study of radiotherapy plus CTLA-4 blockade in lung cancer. Overall study context: Objective responses occurred in 18% of patients; around 30% had disease control. Study-wide findings and caveats: Best predicting response, reportedly, were early blood T cell clone dynamics, with interferon-beta. The study found tumor-derived TCR clones expanded in blood after radiotherapy plus ipilimumab.

The CDR3 is 11 residues long. V was clipped by 2 bases and J by 7 bases, with 9 bases between them. From germline, CDR1 is SQVTM and CDR2 ANQGSEA. This clone was detected only a few times. Its antigen is not known. The repertoire was sequenced with immunoSEQ multiplex PCR; TCRdb's copy has only in-frame clones and lacks some. The table records under 90,000 clones, less than 80% of them present only once. This receptor was obtained from a human donor with non-small cell lung cancer that progressed on radiotherapy plus ipilimumab. The chain employs TRBV29-1 and TRBJ2-7; the D gene is possibly TRBD1 (6 bases). The specimen was peripheral blood, collected from a patient treated with radiotherapy plus ipilimumab. The CDR3 DNA reads TGCAGCGTTGAATCAGGGGATGAGCAGTACTTC. Protein: CSVESGDEQYF.